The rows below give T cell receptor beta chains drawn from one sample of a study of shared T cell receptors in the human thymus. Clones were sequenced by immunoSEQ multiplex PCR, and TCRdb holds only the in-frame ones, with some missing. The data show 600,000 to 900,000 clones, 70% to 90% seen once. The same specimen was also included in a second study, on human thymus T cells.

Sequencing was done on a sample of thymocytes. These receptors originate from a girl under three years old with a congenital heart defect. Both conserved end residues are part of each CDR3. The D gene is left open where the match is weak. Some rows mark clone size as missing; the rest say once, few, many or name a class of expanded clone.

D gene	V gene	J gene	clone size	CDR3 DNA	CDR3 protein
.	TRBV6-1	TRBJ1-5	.	TGTGCCAGCAGTGAACAACGACGTAAACAGGGCCTAGGCAATCAGCCCCAGCATTTT	CASSEQRRKQGLGNQPQHF
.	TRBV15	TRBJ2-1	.	TGTGCCACCAGCATCTTAATAGCGCGCGCCTACAATGAGCAGTTCTTC	CATSILIARAYNEQFF
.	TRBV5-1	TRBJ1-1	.	TGCGCCAGCAGCTTGGGAGGGGGGGACACTGAAGCTTTCTTT	CASSLGGGDTEAFF
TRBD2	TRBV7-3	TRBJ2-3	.	TGTGCCAGCAGCGCCTTCGGGGGCGGGGGGGTTCTAGATACGCAGTATTTT	CASSAFGGGGVLDTQYF
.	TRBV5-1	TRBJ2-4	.	TGCGCCAGCAGCTTCGGAGGGCGGCAGGCCAAAAACATTCAGTACTTC	CASSFGGRQAKNIQYF
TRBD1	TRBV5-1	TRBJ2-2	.	TGCGCCAGCAGCCAAGGACAGGGCAGGTCCGGGGAGCTGTTTTTT	CASSQGQGRSGELFF
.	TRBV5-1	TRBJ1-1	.	TGCGCCAGCAGCTTGGGGAGGACCGAGACCCATACGAACACTGAAGCTTTCTTT	CASSLGRTETHTNTEAFF
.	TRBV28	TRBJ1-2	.	TGTGCCAGCAACGGGTTCTATGGCTACACCTTC	CASNGFYGYTF
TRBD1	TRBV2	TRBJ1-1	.	TGTGCCAGCAGCGTGGGACAGAAAGCTTTCTTT	CASSVGQKAFF
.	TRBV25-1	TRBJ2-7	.	TGTGCCAGCAGTGAATATAACCCTTGGGGCAGCTACGAGCAGTACTTC	CASSEYNPWGSYEQYF
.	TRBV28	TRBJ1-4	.	TGTGCCAGCAGCCCCCCGTTAATCGGACAGCCTAATGAAAAACTGTTTTTT	CASSPPLIGQPNEKLFF
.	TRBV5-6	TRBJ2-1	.	TGTGCCAGCAGCCCTCGACAGGCCCCATACAATGAGCAGTTCTTC	CASSPRQAPYNEQFF
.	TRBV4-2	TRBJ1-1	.	TGTGCCAGCAGCCAAGCCCGTGAAGCTTTCTTT	CASSQAREAFF
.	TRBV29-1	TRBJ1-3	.	TGCAGCGTCGGTTTAGACAGGACCCTCTCTGGAAACACCATATATTTT	CSVGLDRTLSGNTIYF
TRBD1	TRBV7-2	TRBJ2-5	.	TGTGCCAGCAGCTCTGCCGGGACAGCCCAAGAGACCCAGTACTTC	CASSSAGTAQETQYF
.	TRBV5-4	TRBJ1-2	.	TGTGCCAGCAGCTTACTCGGGTATGAGGGCTACACCTTC	CASSLLGYEGYTF
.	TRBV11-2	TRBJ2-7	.	TGTGCCAGCAGTATCATCGGAGGATTGGGTCCCGAGCAGTACTTC	CASSIIGGLGPEQYF
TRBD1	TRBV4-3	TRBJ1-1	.	TGCGCCAGCAGCCACCAACAGGGGGTTCAGGGAATGGACACTGAAGCTTTCTTT	CASSHQQGVQGMDTEAFF
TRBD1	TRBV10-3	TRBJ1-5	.	TGTGCCATCAGTGAGTCGGCGGCGGGGGACAGGGGGAATCAGCCCCAGCATTTT	CAISESAAGDRGNQPQHF
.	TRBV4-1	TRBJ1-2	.	TGCGCCAGCAGCCGGGAGGGACAAGCGAACTATGGCTACACCTTC	CASSREGQANYGYTF
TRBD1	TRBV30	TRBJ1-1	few	TGTGCCTGGAGGGTCCACAGGGGCACTGAAGCTTTCTTT	CAWRVHRGTEAFF
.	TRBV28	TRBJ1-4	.	TGTGCCAGCATATTAAGTGGGGGCATTGGAACTAATGAAAAACTGTTTTTT	CASILSGGIGTNEKLFF
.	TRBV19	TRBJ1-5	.	TGTGCCAGTAGTATCGGGGGACCCCATAGCAATCAGCCCCAGCATTTT	CASSIGGPHSNQPQHF
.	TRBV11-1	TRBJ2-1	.	TGTGCCAGCAGCTTAGTACCTAACAATGAGCAGTTCTTC	CASSLVPNNEQFF
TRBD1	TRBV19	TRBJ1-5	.	TGTGCCAGTAGTACTCACCTGACAAAAATAAACGACAGGGCAAAACAGCCCCAGCATTTT	CASSTHLTKINDRAKQPQHF
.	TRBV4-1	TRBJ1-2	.	TGCGCCAGCAGCCCCCCAGGCCACGGTCCGTATGGCTACACCTTC	CASSPPGHGPYGYTF
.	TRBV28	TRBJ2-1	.	TGTGCCAGCAGTTACTTTGACAGACAGAACAATGAGCAGTTCTTC	CASSYFDRQNNEQFF
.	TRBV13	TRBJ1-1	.	TGTGCCAGCCCCGGGGTCACTGAAGCTTTCTTT	CASPGVTEAFF
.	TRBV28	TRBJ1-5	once	TGTGCCAGCAGTTTAGGTGCGGCAGGGCTAAATCAGCCCCAGCATTTT	CASSLGAAGLNQPQHF
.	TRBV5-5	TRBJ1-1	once	TGTGCCAGCAGCTTGCTGACGGACATGGGGTCGGACACTGAAGCTTTCTTT	CASSLLTDMGSDTEAFF
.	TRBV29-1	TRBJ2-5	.	TGCAGCGTTGAACCCGTACCAGGGGCAGGAGAGACCCAGTACTTC	CSVEPVPGAGETQYF
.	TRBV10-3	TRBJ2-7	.	TGTGCCATCAGCCGGGATCTACCCTACGAGCAGTACTTC	CAISRDLPYEQYF
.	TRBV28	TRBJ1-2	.	TGTGCCAGCAGATATATTCAGGGGAGAATAACTGGCTACACCTTC	CASRYIQGRITGYTF
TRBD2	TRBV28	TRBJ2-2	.	TGTGCCAGCAGTTTTGCTGGCGGGGGGGCCATCGGGGAGCTGTTTTTT	CASSFAGGGAIGELFF
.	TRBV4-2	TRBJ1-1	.	TGTGCCAGCAGCCGAATACAGGGAGATAGGACTGAAGCTTTCTTT	CASSRIQGDRTEAFF
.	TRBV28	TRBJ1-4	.	TGTGCCAGCAGTCGGACAGTCAGTAATGAAAAACTGTTTTTT	CASSRTVSNEKLFF
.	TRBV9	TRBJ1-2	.	TGTGCCAGCAGCGTATACGGGATCCGTGGCGTTCATGGCTACACCTTC	CASSVYGIRGVHGYTF
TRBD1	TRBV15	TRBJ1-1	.	TGTGCCACCAGCAGAGCTCCTGATGAAGTTGGGACAGCGAACACTGAAGCTTTCTTT	CATSRAPDEVGTANTEAFF
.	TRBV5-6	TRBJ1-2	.	TGTGCCAGCAGCTCACTACGACAGCTTCATGGCTACACCTTC	CASSSLRQLHGYTF
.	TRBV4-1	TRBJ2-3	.	TGCGCCAGCAGCCACGCGAGCCGGGGGTTAGATACGCAGTATTTT	CASSHASRGLDTQYF